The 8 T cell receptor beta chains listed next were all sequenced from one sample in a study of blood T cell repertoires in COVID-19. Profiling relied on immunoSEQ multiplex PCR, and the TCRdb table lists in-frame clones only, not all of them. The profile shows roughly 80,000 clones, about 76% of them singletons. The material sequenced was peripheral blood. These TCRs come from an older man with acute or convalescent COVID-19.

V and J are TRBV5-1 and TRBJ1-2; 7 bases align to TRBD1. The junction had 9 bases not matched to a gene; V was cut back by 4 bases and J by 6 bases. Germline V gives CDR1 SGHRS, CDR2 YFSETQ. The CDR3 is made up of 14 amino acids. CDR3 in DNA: TGCGCCAGCAGCGCGACAGGGTTTTCGCATGGCTACACCTTC. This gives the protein CASSATGFSHGYTF.

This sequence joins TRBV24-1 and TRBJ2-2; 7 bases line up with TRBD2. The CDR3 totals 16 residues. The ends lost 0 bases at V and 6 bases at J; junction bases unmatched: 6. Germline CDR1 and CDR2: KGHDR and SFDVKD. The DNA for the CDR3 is TGTGCCACCAGTGATTTGCGGGGGGATGTTCCCGGGGAGCTGTTTTTT. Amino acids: CATSDLRGDVPGELFF.

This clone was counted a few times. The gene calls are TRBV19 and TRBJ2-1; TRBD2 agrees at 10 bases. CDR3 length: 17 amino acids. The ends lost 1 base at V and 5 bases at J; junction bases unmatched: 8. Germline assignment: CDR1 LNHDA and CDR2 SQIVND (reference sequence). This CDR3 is CASSIVSLAGVDNEQFF. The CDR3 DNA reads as TGTGCCAGTAGTATAGTAAGTCTAGCGGGAGTCGACAATGAGCAGTTCTTC.

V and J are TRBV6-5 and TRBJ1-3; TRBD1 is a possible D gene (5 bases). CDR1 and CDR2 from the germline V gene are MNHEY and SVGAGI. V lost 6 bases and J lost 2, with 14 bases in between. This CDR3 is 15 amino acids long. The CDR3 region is CASSSKHRPGNTIYF. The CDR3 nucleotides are TGTGCCAGCAGCTCAAAACACAGGCCTGGAAACACCATATATTTT.

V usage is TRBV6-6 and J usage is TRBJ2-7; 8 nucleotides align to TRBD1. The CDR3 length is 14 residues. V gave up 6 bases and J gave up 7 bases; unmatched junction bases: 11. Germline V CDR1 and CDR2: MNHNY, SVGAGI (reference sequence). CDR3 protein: CASSFGQGVREQYF. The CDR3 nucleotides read TGTGCCAGCAGCTTCGGACAGGGAGTAAGAGAGCAGTACTTC.

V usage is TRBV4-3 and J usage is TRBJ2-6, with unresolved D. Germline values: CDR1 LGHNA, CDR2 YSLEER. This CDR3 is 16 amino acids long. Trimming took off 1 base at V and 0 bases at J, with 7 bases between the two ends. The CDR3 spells CASSQGSTSGANVLTF. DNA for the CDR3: TGCGCCAGCAGCCAAGGAAGCACCTCTGGGGCCAACGTCCTGACTTTC.

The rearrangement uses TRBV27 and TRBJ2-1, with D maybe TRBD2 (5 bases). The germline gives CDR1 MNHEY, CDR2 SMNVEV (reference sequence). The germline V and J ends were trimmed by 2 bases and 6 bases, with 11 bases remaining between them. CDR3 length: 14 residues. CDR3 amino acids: CASSLGRSINEQFF. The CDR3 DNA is TGTGCCAGCAGTTTAGGGAGAAGCATCAATGAGCAGTTCTTC.

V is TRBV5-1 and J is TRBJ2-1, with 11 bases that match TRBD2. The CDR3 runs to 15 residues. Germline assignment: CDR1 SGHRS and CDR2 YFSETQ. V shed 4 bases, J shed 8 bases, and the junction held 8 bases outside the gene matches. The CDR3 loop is CASSEKIAGGHEQFF. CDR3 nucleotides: TGCGCCAGCAGCGAAAAAATAGCGGGAGGGCATGAGCAGTTCTTC.